These 15 T cell receptor beta chains were sequenced from one sample in a study of OX40 agonist ivuxolimab in advanced cancers. The method behind the library was the immunoSEQ multiplex PCR assay. In its TCRdb copy, this immuneACCESS table keeps in-frame sequences only and misses some clones. Where compared with another copy, unresolved V genes explain less than half of these, and the others have no known cause. This sample is represented by roughly 60,000 clones; 80% to 90% of them were singletons. Of the sample, 3% is held by the ten largest clones. The specimen comprised CD4+ or CD8+ T cells sorted from blood, sampled in a trial of the OX40 agonist ivuxolimab. These receptors all come from an adult with an advanced solid tumor such as melanoma, head and neck, liver or kidney cancer.

The chain has TRBV19 and TRBJ2-1; D is ambiguous. Per the germline V gene, CDR1 is LNHDA and CDR2 is SQIVND (reference sequence). The length of the CDR3 is 14 residues. The V end was cut by 4 bases, the J end by 4 bases, with 11 bases between. The CDR3 here is CASSSSGPYNEQFF. CDR3 in DNA: TGTGCCAGTAGTAGTTCGGGCCCTTACAATGAGCAGTTCTTC.

This clone was recorded only once. This sequence joins TRBV28 and TRBJ1-5; D gene uncertain. The V gene lost 7 bases and the J gene lost 5 bases, with 9 bases spanning the gap. The CDR3 has 12 amino acids. Germline lookup yields CDR1 MDHEN and CDR2 SYDVKM. CDR3 residues: CASNHGDQPQHF. The DNA for the CDR3 is TGTGCCAGCAATCACGGGGATCAGCCCCAGCATTTT.

The rearrangement links TRBV9 to TRBJ2-3; unclear D gene. V was shortened by 4 bases and J by 0 bases, with 6 bases between the two germline ends. Per germline, CDR1 SGDLS and CDR2 YYNGEE. The CDR3 sequence is 13 residues long. This chain's CDR3 is CASSSASTDTQYF. The CDR3 region has the DNA TGTGCCAGCAGCAGCGCTAGCACAGATACGCAGTATTTT.

The rearrangement links TRBV9 to TRBJ2-3; 7 positions match TRBD2. The CDR3 has 15 residues. V shed 1 base, J shed 0 bases, and the junction held 2 bases outside the gene matches. Germline V CDR1 and CDR2: SGDLS, YYNGEE. The CDR3: CASSVSGTSTDTQYF. In DNA form, the CDR3 reads TGTGCCAGCAGCGTAAGCGGGACTAGCACAGATACGCAGTATTTT.

J is TRBJ2-5 and V is TRBV6-5; 7 bases map to TRBD1. With 6 bases clipped from V and 5 bases from J, the junction kept 9 bases outside the gene matches. CDR3 length equals 14 residues. CDR1 is MNHEY, CDR2 SVGAGI, per germline. The CDR3 nucleotides are TGTGCCAGCAGAGAAGACAGGGTCGGCGAGACCCAGTACTTC. Protein: CASREDRVGETQYF.

This chain uses TRBV11-2 with TRBJ2-5, with D possibly called TRBD1 or TRBD2 (6 bases each). Trimming took off 0 bases at V and 4 bases at J, with 24 bases between the two ends. CDR3 length: 19 amino acids. The germline CDR1 and CDR2 sequences are SGHAT and FQNNGV. CDR3: CASSLDEWRKQGLGETQYF. CDR3 DNA sequence: TGTGCCAGCAGCTTAGATGAATGGCGGAAACAGGGACTCGGAGAGACCCAGTACTTC.

The chain carries TRBV5-1 and TRBJ2-3, with a weak D call TRBD2 (7 bases). CDR3 length equals 15 residues. The germline gives CDR1 SGHRS, CDR2 YFSETQ. With 0 bases removed from V and 2 bases from J, the gap between germline ends came to 10 bases. In DNA form, the CDR3 reads TGCGCCAGCAGCTTGGGGGGGGGCCCCACAGATACGCAGTATTTT. Translating gives CASSLGGGPTDTQYF.

V gene TRBV5-6 combines with J gene TRBJ1-2; the D gene is possibly TRBD1 (5 bases). CDR3 length: 15 amino acids. V lost 1 base and J 3 bases, leaving 13 bases between the germline ends. CDR1 is SGHDT, CDR2 YYEEEE, per germline. The DNA of the CDR3 is TGTGCCAGCAGCTTGCAAGGGGAGGATGACTATGGCTACACCTTC. It translates to CASSLQGEDDYGYTF.

This chain links TRBV28 with TRBJ1-5; D gene uncertain. CDR3 length: 12 amino acids. V lost 1 base, J lost 6 bases, and 4 bases lay in between. Germline values: CDR1 MDHEN, CDR2 SYDVKM. The CDR3 here is CASSLFPQPQHF. The CDR3 DNA reads as TGTGCCAGCAGTTTATTTCCTCAGCCCCAGCATTTT.

The rearrangement uses TRBV7-3 and TRBJ1-2; no reliable D call. The germline V gene has CDR1 SGHTA and CDR2 FQGTGA. V was clipped by 0 bases and J by 8 bases, with 16 bases between them. The CDR3 runs 15 residues. The CDR3 coding sequence is TGTGCCAGCAGCTTAACCCGTGACGGTTATGGAGGCTACACCTTC. Translation: CASSLTRDGYGGYTF.

This chain uses TRBV6-1 with TRBJ2-7; unclear D gene. The CDR3 contains 12 residues. In germline, CDR1 is MNHNS, CDR2 SASEGT. Trimming stripped 2 bases from V and 6 bases from J, with 8 bases between. Here the CDR3 reads CASSERPREQYF. The CDR3, as DNA: TGTGCCAGCAGTGAACGCCCCCGCGAGCAGTACTTC.

The chain has TRBV5-4 and TRBJ1-2; D not certain. Trimming removed 5 bases from V and 8 bases from J, with 22 bases in between. Germline lookup yields CDR1 SGHNT and CDR2 YYREEE (reference sequence). The CDR3 has 15 residues. The CDR3 spells CASRPRASWEGGYTF. The CDR3 DNA sequence: TGTGCCAGCAGACCTCGGGCCTCCTGGGAGGGAGGCTACACCTTC.

The chain joins TRBV2 to TRBJ1-2; D perhaps matches TRBD1 (6 bases). This CDR3 comprises 13 residues. The germline gives CDR1 SNHLY, CDR2 FYNNEI. The V end was cut by 6 bases, the J end by 2 bases, with 10 bases between. The CDR3 DNA follows: TGTGCCAGCAGGGGGGGACAAAACTATGGCTACACCTTC. Its translation is CASRGGQNYGYTF.

The chain couples TRBV5-1 to TRBJ2-7, with TRBD2 as a possible D gene (6 bases). The CDR3 length is 17 residues. The ends were cut back, 4 bases at V and 4 bases at J, with 24 bases in the middle. In germline, CDR1 is SGHRS, CDR2 YFSETQ. CDR3 in DNA: TGCGCCAGCAGCCTCCGTTCTGGGACTTGGGCTGATTACGAGCAGTACTTC. Translating gives CASSLRSGTWADYEQYF.

This clone has just a few counts. The chain links TRBV5-1 to TRBJ1-1; TRBD1 matches at 8 bases. The CDR3 is 13 residues long. V shed 4 bases, J shed 5 bases, and the junction held 4 bases outside the gene matches. The germline CDR1 and CDR2 sequences are SGHRS and YFSETQ. CDR3 loop: CASSPGGGTEAFF. As DNA, the CDR3 is TGCGCCAGCAGCCCAGGGGGCGGGACTGAAGCTTTCTTT.